This T cell receptor (beta chain) is drawn from a study of identical twins. Trimming took off 5 bases at V and 4 bases at J, with 10 bases between the two ends. This CDR3 spans 13 amino acids. Per the germline V gene, CDR1 is SGHVS and CDR2 is FNYEAQ. TCRdb re-analysed the 5' RACE reads in MiXCR, keeping a single row per CDR3 protein. The sample shows approximately 300,000 distinct CDR3 sequences, 9.5% of them seen only once. With respect to this clonotype: Antigen unknown.

Study-wide results and caveats: Diverse VJ usage suggested most zero-insertion clonotypes were not invariant T cells. Out-of-frame alpha sequences shared by twins were enriched for low generation probability.

These data were likewise used in another study, on yellow fever vaccine responses in identical twins.

The chain carries TRBV7-6 and TRBJ2-3; D unresolved. The receptor comes from a woman under 30 in good health. Sequenced sample: CD8+ T cells sorted from blood. The CDR3: CASSPGWADTQYF. In DNA form, the CDR3 reads TGTGCCAGCAGCCCAGGTTGGGCAGATACGCAGTATTTT.